This T cell receptor (beta chain) was retrieved from a study of beta chain features in type 1 diabetes. The whole isolated RNA underwent reverse transcription, so sequencing captured expressed TCRB transcripts. Sequencing was performed with immunoSEQ multiplex PCR; in TCRdb, only in-frame clones are kept and a portion is missing. Here the sample spans about 340,000 clones, around 8% being singletons. The junction had 5 bases not matched to a gene; V was cut back by 4 bases and J by 8 bases. Per germline, CDR1 SGHTA and CDR2 FQGNSA. CDR3 length: 13 residues. This clone was found a few times. A far larger clone is only one base removed, so a read error is likely. Different DNA sequences within this sample yield the same CDR3.

The chain recombines TRBV7-2 with TRBJ1-2; TRBD1 matches at 9 bases. The clonotype comes from a woman aged 18-29 years in good health. Sequenced material: central memory CD4+ T cells from blood. This CDR3 is CASSYTGGAGYTF. The CDR3, as DNA: TGTGCCAGCAGCTATACAGGGGGCGCGGGCTACACCTTC.